Sequencing of this T cell receptor beta chain was carried out in a study of CD8 T cells in ankylosing spondylitis. A note on this clonotype: Its specificity is not known.

Germline loops: CDR1 SGHVS, CDR2 FQNEAQ. This CDR3 region has 15 residues. The germline V and J ends were trimmed by 3 bases and 0 bases, with 12 bases remaining between them. Libraries of TCR beta came from quantitative 5'-RACE with molecular barcodes. TCRdb processed the 5' RACE reads anew with MiXCR; each CDR3 protein has one entry. The table lists more than 600,000 distinct CDR3 sequences, about 20% of them singletons. Whole-study findings and limits: Reportedly, significant enrichment of disease-linked clones occurred in matched ankylosing spondylitis synovial fluid. Among TCR beta sequences, a motif of eight highly homologous variants appeared characteristic of ankylosing spondylitis blood. Disease-linked clones, CD8+, were relatively rare in peripheral blood.

The sequenced material came from blood, either unsorted or a sorted T cell fraction (not recorded which). This chain joins TRBV7-8 and TRBJ2-7, with D maybe TRBD1 (5 bases). This TCR came from a male donor with ankylosing spondylitis. Here the CDR3 reads CASSFLSGPSYEQYF. The CDR3 region has the DNA TGTGCCAGCAGCTTTTTATCAGGGCCCTCCTACGAGCAGTACTTC.